What follows is one TCR beta chain and its context. The antigen is unknown. One end of the junction is discordant with germline, which a read error may explain. The data derive from a study of blood T cells in healthy people across ages. Overall study findings and caveats: Per million T cells, the diversity of TCR beta decreased roughly linearly as age advanced. TCR beta diversity was tightly associated with the proportion of naive T cells.

Germline CDR1 and CDR2: SGDLS and YYNGEE. CDR3 length equals 14 residues. With a J-beta primer mix and a sample-barcoded 5' primer, a second PCR ran about 7 to 12 cycles. Each CDR3 protein is one row after TCRdb ran MiXCR on the 5' RACE reads. The data hold about 640,000 distinct CDR3 sequences, with 58% observed a single time. Caucasian individuals from Russia who were healthy and aged roughly 6 to 100 acted as donors. PBMCs numbering at least 6.5 million were isolated per sample. V gene TRBV9 combines with J gene TRBJ2-5; TRBD2 agrees at 8 bases. The clonotype originates from a man aged 60 to 69 in good health. The specimen was blood. CDR3 nucleotide sequence: TGTACCAGCAGCGTAGGTCTAGCGGGAGAGACCCAGTACTTC. It yields the protein CTSSVGLAGETQYF.